These 13 T cell receptor beta chains came from one sample sequenced in a study of long-term antiretroviral therapy in people with HIV (dated by TCRdb to between 2021 and 2024). The immunoSEQ hsTCRB v3.0 assay was used at survey level resolution for TRB variable region sequencing. TCRdb limited this immuneACCESS table to in-frame rearrangements with V and J called. A share of clones is missing; checked studies link under half to unresolved V genes, and the rest is unexplained. The sample contains around 16,000 clones, around 83% of them found a single time. Around 16% of the sample belongs to the ten largest clones. Here the sequenced sample was unsorted PBMCs, taken just before starting antiretroviral therapy. The receptors were sampled from a man aged 35-49 years with HIV.

V is TRBV11-1 and J is TRBJ1-1; 7 bases match TRBD1. Germline trimming cut 5 bases from V and 5 bases from J; bases unmatched to any gene: 5. Germline lookup yields CDR1 SGHAT and CDR2 FQDESV (reference sequence). The CDR3 totals 13 residues. The CDR3, as DNA: TGTGCCAGCAGCCACTCGACAGGGACTGAAGCTTTCTTT. Amino acids: CASSHSTGTEAFF.

This clone was seen more than once but under ten times. This chain uses TRBV7-6 with TRBJ1-3; D possibly corresponds to TRBD1 (6 bases). Trimming removed 1 base at V and 1 base at J, with 8 bases between. CDR1 SGHVS and CDR2 FNYEAQ come from the germline V gene. The CDR3 extends over 15 amino acids. CDR3 protein: CASSLGTGSGNTIYF. The CDR3 DNA follows: TGTGCCAGCAGCTTAGGAACAGGGTCTGGAAACACCATATATTTT.

This clone is categorized as medium-sized. The chain links TRBV6-5 to TRBJ2-7, with D maybe TRBD2 (7 bases). V was trimmed by 2 bases and J by 3 bases, leaving 11 bases between them. The CDR3 spans 14 residues. Looked up from germline, CDR1 is MNHEY and CDR2 is SVGAGI. The CDR3 loop reads CASSYGGAGYEQYF. In DNA form, the CDR3 reads TGTGCCAGCAGTTACGGGGGGGCCGGCTACGAGCAGTACTTC.

The CDR3 here is CASASVRQNTGELFF. CDR3 bases: TGTGCCAGCGCTTCCGTGAGACAGAACACCGGGGAGCTGTTTTTT. V usage is TRBV5-5 and J usage is TRBJ2-2; D gene uncertain. V lost 7 bases to trimming and J lost 1 base, with 14 bases between them. Germline CDR1 SGHKS, CDR2 YYEKEE (reference sequence). This CDR3 has 15 residues. The whole variable domain, filled in from reference TRBV5-5 and TRBJ2-2, reads DAGVTQSPTHLIKTRGQQVTLRCSPISGHKSVSWYQQVLGQGPQFIFQYYEKEERGRGNFPDRFSARQFPNYSSELNVNALLLGDSALYLCASASVRQNTGELFFGEGSRLTVL.

This chain joins TRBV18 and TRBJ1-4; 7 nucleotides line up with TRBD1. V trimming: 5 bases; J trimming: 7 bases; junction bases outside the gene matches: 4. CDR3 length equals 13 residues. Germline V lookup: CDR1 KGHSH, CDR2 LQKENI. This chain's CDR3 is CASSDRVAEKLFF. The CDR3 DNA sequence: TGTGCCAGCTCAGACAGGGTTGCTGAAAAACTGTTTTTT. Supplemented by reference TRBV18 and TRBJ1-4, the full variable domain reads NAGVMQNPRHLVRRRGQEARLRCSPMKGHSHVYWYRQLPEEGLKFMVYLQKENIIDESGMPKERFSAEFPKEGPSILRIQQVVRGDSAAYFCASSDRVAEKLFFGSGTQLSVL.

This clone was counted a few times. The chain combines TRBV9 with TRBJ1-2; TRBD1 matches at 8 bases. The CDR3 contains 18 residues. The germline gives CDR1 SGDLS, CDR2 YYNGEE. The junction had 17 bases not matched to a gene; V was cut back by 4 bases and J by 3 bases. The CDR3 region has the DNA TGTGCCAGCAGCCCCCCCATTCCCGGGGAGACAGGGGACTATGGCTACACCTTC. It yields the protein CASSPPIPGETGDYGYTF.

The J gene is TRBJ2-7, the V gene TRBV7-9; 10 bases are shared with TRBD2. The CDR3 spans 15 residues. V dropped 3 bases and J dropped 1; count of bases not matched to a gene: 3. Germline lookup yields CDR1 SEHNR and CDR2 FQNEAQ (reference sequence). The CDR3 DNA reads as TGTGCCAGCAGCTTGGGGACTAGCGCTTCCTACGAGCAGTACTTC. Its translation is CASSLGTSASYEQYF.

The rearrangement joins TRBV5-1 to TRBJ2-2; possibly TRBD1 for D (6 bases). The V end lost 4 bases, the J end lost 4 bases, and 11 bases lay between the germline ends. The CDR3 extends over 14 amino acids. Germline V lookup: CDR1 SGHRS, CDR2 YFSETQ. This CDR3 is CASSPVQGTGELFF. CDR3 nucleotides: TGCGCCAGCAGCCCAGTACAGGGCACCGGGGAGCTGTTTTTT. The whole variable domain, remainder taken from reference TRBV5-1 and TRBJ2-2, is KAGVTQTPRYLIKTRGQQVTLSCSPISGHRSVSWYQQTPGQGLQFLFEYFSETQRNKGNFPGRFSGRQFSNSRSEMNVSTLELGDSALYLCASSPVQGTGELFFGEGSRLTVL.

The CDR3 region is CASSGGGNTEAFF. CDR3 DNA sequence: TGTGCCAGCAGTGGTGGAGGGAACACTGAAGCTTTCTTT. This rearrangement joins TRBV2 to TRBJ1-1; no firm D call. The germline gives CDR1 SNHLY, CDR2 FYNNEI. Trimming took off 4 bases at V and 1 base at J, with 7 bases between the two ends. The CDR3 has 13 residues. Filled out from reference TRBV2 and TRBJ1-1, the complete variable domain reads EPEVTQTPSHQVTQMGQEVILRCVPISNHLYFYWYRQILGQKVEFLVSFYNNEISEKSEIFDDQFSVERPDGSNFTLKIRSTKLEDSAMYFCASSGGGNTEAFFGQGTRLTVV.

The CDR3 loop is CASSPGISYEQYF. The CDR3, as DNA: TGTGCCAGCAGCCCGGGGATCTCCTACGAGCAGTACTTC. J is TRBJ2-7 and V is TRBV7-7; D is perhaps TRBD2 (5 bases). The CDR3 extends over 13 amino acids. Per the germline V gene, CDR1 is SSHAT and CDR2 is FNYEAQ (reference sequence). Trimming stripped 5 bases from V and 0 bases from J, with 8 bases between.

This clone was recorded once. The rearrangement joins TRBV19 to TRBJ2-6; weak D call: TRBD2 (5 bases). The CDR3 loop spans 15 amino acids. Germline V CDR1 and CDR2: LNHDA, SQIVND (reference sequence). V was clipped by 6 bases and J by 0 bases, with 9 bases between them. CDR3 region: CASSDYNSGANVLTF. The CDR3 DNA sequence: TGTGCCAGTAGCGACTATAACTCTGGGGCCAACGTCCTGACTTTC.

This chain joins TRBV5-1 and TRBJ2-3; D is perhaps TRBD1 (5 bases). Germline lookup yields CDR1 SGHRS and CDR2 YFSETQ. Trimming cost V 5 bases and J 0 bases, with 10 bases left between them. The CDR3 covers 14 residues. The CDR3 here is CASRRGSSTDTQYF. The CDR3 DNA reads as TGCGCCAGCAGAAGGGGTTCTAGCACAGATACGCAGTATTTT.

The V gene is TRBV11-2, the J gene TRBJ1-2; 9 nucleotides match TRBD1. This CDR3 is built from 14 residues. Unmatched junction bases numbered 3, after V lost 3 bases and J lost 4 bases. CDR1 is SGHAT and CDR2 is FQNNGV in the germline V gene. The CDR3 sequence: CASSLGQGSYGYTF. The CDR3, as DNA: TGTGCCAGCAGCTTGGGACAGGGCAGCTATGGCTACACCTTC.